The clone carrying this T cell receptor (beta chain) was seen once. Profiling relied on immunoSEQ multiplex PCR, and the TCRdb table lists in-frame clones only, not all of them. The profile covers some 22,000 clones, with about 90% appearing a single time and 6% to 8.5% taken by the ten largest. These data come from a study of T cell changes during pregnancy in multiple sclerosis. V was clipped by 6 bases and J by 7 bases; unmatched bases: 9. Germline V gene sequence: CDR1 MNHNS, CDR2 SASEGT. The CDR3 totals 14 residues. The sequence came from a female donor with multiple sclerosis, enrolled in a pregnancy study. V usage is TRBV6-1 and J usage is TRBJ1-5; 7 nucleotides agree with TRBD1. The source material was CD8+ T cells from peripheral blood mononuclear cells, sampled after pregnancy. CDR3 in DNA: TGTGCCAGCAGGAGTACAGGGGAGGACCAGCCCCAGCATTTT. The encoded protein is CASRSTGEDQPQHF.